This is a list of T cell receptor beta chains from one sample in a study of blood T cell repertoires in COVID-19. The method was immunoSEQ multiplex PCR; TCRdb's version includes in-frame clones alone and lacks a portion of them. The table shows under 30,000 clones, with around 89% occurring only once. Specimen: peripheral blood. The receptors shown here come from a human donor in a cohort sampled during active COVID-19. Each CDR3 is given with its conserved first and last residue. A D gene is named only where the DNA matches it firmly. Clone size appears in some rows only: once, few, many, or a class for an expanded clone.

CDR3 DNA | CDR3 protein | clone size | D gene | J gene | V gene
TGTGCCAGCAGCGAGCTAGCGGGGGCCTACAATGAGCAGTTCTTC | CASSELAGAYNEQFF | . | TRBD2 | TRBJ2-1 | TRBV5-4
TGCGCCAGCAGCCCCACACCTACCACGGACAGGATCTATCAGCCCCAGCATTTT | CASSPTPTTDRIYQPQHF | few | TRBD1 | TRBJ1-5 | TRBV5-1
TGTGCCAGCAGCTTAGAGGCTCCCGGACTGAGAAATGAGCAGTTCTTC | CASSLEAPGLRNEQFF | . | . | TRBJ2-1 | TRBV7-8
TGTGCCAGCAGCTTAGCCCAGGGGCTAAGGGAAGAGACCCAGTACTTC | CASSLAQGLREETQYF | few | . | TRBJ2-5 | TRBV7-9
TGTGCCAGCAGCTTGGGACTAGCCCAAGAGACCCAGTACTTC | CASSLGLAQETQYF | . | TRBD2 | TRBJ2-5 | TRBV5-4
TGTGCCAGCAGCCCCCGGGGGGGGAAAGGACATGGCTACACCTTC | CASSPRGGKGHGYTF | . | . | TRBJ1-2 | TRBV9
TGTGCCAGCAGTTCTCGACTAGCGGGGGGCCCAGAGACCCAGTACTTC | CASSSRLAGGPETQYF | . | TRBD2 | TRBJ2-5 | TRBV6-6
TGCGCCAGCAGGACGGAGAGCTCCTACGAGCAGTACTTC | CASRTESSYEQYF | . | . | TRBJ2-7 | TRBV5-1
TGTGCCAGCAGCTTAGCGCTCAGGGAGGCCGAGCAGTACTTC | CASSLALREAEQYF | . | . | TRBJ2-7 | TRBV7-9
TGTGCCAGCAGTAAGGCTAGCGGATACACAGATACGCAGTATTTT | CASSKASGYTDTQYF | . | TRBD2 | TRBJ2-3 | TRBV6-2/TRBV6-3
TGTGCCAGCAGCCTATTAGGAGGGTCGTCGGGAGATACGCAGTATTTT | CASSLLGGSSGDTQYF | . | . | TRBJ2-3 | TRBV7-6
TGTGCCAGCAGTCAAACAGGGGAATATGGCTACACCTTC | CASSQTGEYGYTF | . | TRBD1 | TRBJ1-2 | TRBV27
TGTGCCAGCAGCACCCGGACAGTCTCCTACGAGCAGTACTTC | CASSTRTVSYEQYF | . | . | TRBJ2-7 | TRBV7-8
TGTGCCAGCAGTTTATGGCAGGGGATGAACACTGAAGCTTTCTTT | CASSLWQGMNTEAFF | . | . | TRBJ1-1 | TRBV27
TGCGCCAGCAGCTTGTCCCCAGGGGGCGAGACCCAGTACTTC | CASSLSPGGETQYF | once | TRBD1 | TRBJ2-5 | TRBV5-1
TGCGCCAGCAGCTCCGCTTCGGTCAGGGGCGGCGGGGAGCTGTTTTTT | CASSSASVRGGGELFF | . | . | TRBJ2-2 | TRBV5-1
TGTGCCAGCAGTTACTCGGTGGGGCCCTACGAGCAGTACTTC | CASSYSVGPYEQYF | . | . | TRBJ2-7 | TRBV6-2/TRBV6-3
TGTGCCAGCAGTTTAGGGCGGGGGGCCACAGATACGCAGTATTTT | CASSLGRGATDTQYF | . | TRBD2 | TRBJ2-3 | TRBV28
TGTGCCAGCTCACCACAACTTTTTCCCCCGACTAGCGCGAATACGCAGTATTTT | CASSPQLFPPTSANTQYF | . | TRBD2 | TRBJ2-3 | TRBV18
TGTGCCAGCAGTCCCCCGAGGCCCTCCTACAATGAGCAGTTCTTC | CASSPPRPSYNEQFF | . | . | TRBJ2-1 | TRBV28
TGTGCCAGCTCACCCGGACTAGCGGGGGACATTCAGTACTTC | CASSPGLAGDIQYF | . | TRBD2 | TRBJ2-4 | TRBV18
TGTGCCAGTAGTATAAGTTCAGGGTACGACACCGGGGAGCTGTTTTTT | CASSISSGYDTGELFF | . | . | TRBJ2-2 | TRBV19
TGCAGCGTTGTAGTCAGCACAGATACGCAGTATTTT | CSVVVSTDTQYF | once | . | TRBJ2-3 | TRBV29-1
TGTGCCAGCAGCCTCAGTCCTTTTTCCTACGAGCAGTACTTC | CASSLSPFSYEQYF | . | . | TRBJ2-7 | TRBV5-6
TGTGCCAGCAGCTCCCTAGACAGGGGGCTCGGCTACACCTTC | CASSSLDRGLGYTF | . | TRBD1 | TRBJ1-2 | TRBV5-8
TGTGCCAGCAGCTTAAGGGGCCTTGGGACTGAAGCTTTCTTT | CASSLRGLGTEAFF | . | . | TRBJ1-1 | TRBV13
TGTGCCAGCAGCGTAGGGCTAGCGGGGGGAAAAATAGATACGCAGTATTTT | CASSVGLAGGKIDTQYF | . | TRBD2 | TRBJ2-3 | TRBV9
TGTGCCAGCACGCGGACAACCGACACTGAAGCTTTCTTT | CASTRTTDTEAFF | once | . | TRBJ1-1 | TRBV3-1/TRBV3-2
TGTGCCAGCACCGGGACAGGGTCATTCTACGAGCAGTACTTC | CASTGTGSFYEQYF | . | TRBD1 | TRBJ2-7 | TRBV6-5
TGTGCCAGCAGCTTAACGGGGGGGCGTTACAATGAGCAGTTCTTC | CASSLTGGRYNEQFF | . | TRBD2 | TRBJ2-1 | TRBV7-2
TGTGCCAGCAGTTCCCGGACAGGGAGATCCTACAATGAGCAGTTCTTC | CASSSRTGRSYNEQFF | . | TRBD1 | TRBJ2-1 | TRBV28
TGTGCCAGCAGTTTATTAGAGGGACAGCCCCAGCATTTT | CASSLLEGQPQHF | . | . | TRBJ1-5 | TRBV28
TGTGCCAGCAGCTTAAATCAGGGGATAGAGTCACCCCTCCACTTT | CASSLNQGIESPLHF | . | . | TRBJ1-6 | TRBV7-2
TGTGCCAGCAGCTTCGGTCGGTCGCTCTCCGAGCAGTACTTC | CASSFGRSLSEQYF | . | . | TRBJ2-7 | TRBV5-6
TGCAGCGCCCTCCTGACTAGCGGGGGGGCCGGTACGCAGTATTTT | CSALLTSGGAGTQYF | few | TRBD2 | TRBJ2-3 | TRBV29-1
TGCGCCAGCAGCTTGGGTCTAGCGGGGGATGGGGAGACCCAGTACTTC | CASSLGLAGDGETQYF | . | TRBD2 | TRBJ2-5 | TRBV5-1
TGTGCCAGCACCCAAACTAGCGCCCACTACAATGAGCAGTTCTTC | CASTQTSAHYNEQFF | medium-sized | TRBD2 | TRBJ2-1 | TRBV27
TGTGCCAGCAGCAGCCCCTACCTTCTAAAAGGCACAGATACGCAGTATTTT | CASSSPYLLKGTDTQYF | few | . | TRBJ2-3 | TRBV6-2/TRBV6-3
TGTGCCAGCAGCTTTTGGCAGGGGTTGGGGGAGCAGTACTTC | CASSFWQGLGEQYF | . | . | TRBJ2-7 | TRBV13
TGTGCCAGCAGCCAGGACAGGGAAGCCTACGAGCAGTACTTC | CASSQDREAYEQYF | once | TRBD1 | TRBJ2-7 | TRBV7-8
TGTGCCAGCAGCTCCCGACAGGGATCTGGGCAGTACTTC | CASSSRQGSGQYF | . | TRBD1 | TRBJ2-7 | TRBV7-8
TGTGCCTGCGTACAGGGACCCAGCTCCTACGAGCAGTACTTC | CACVQGPSSYEQYF | once | . | TRBJ2-7 | TRBV2
TGTGCCAGCAGCTTAGGGACAGGACGAGAGACCCAGTACTTC | CASSLGTGRETQYF | . | TRBD1 | TRBJ2-5 | TRBV7-9